This entry lists 20 T cell receptor beta chains sequenced from one sample in a study of cytomegalovirus exposure and HLA in healthy donors. The PCR contained 60 Vbeta and 13 Jbeta primers. Libraries were prepared by immunoSEQ multiplex PCR; TCRdb keeps only in-frame clonotypes and omits some of them. The data hold over 150,000 clones, with roughly 78% observed a single time. The sequencing sample was made of PBMCs. Receptors were obtained from a man in his forties or fifties in good health and CMV-seronegative.

The genes are TRBV6-5 and TRBJ2-5; TRBD1 agrees at 9 bases. The closer fit of TRBJ2-7 to the DNA end suggests the J call may be wrong. Per the germline V gene, CDR1 is MNHEY and CDR2 is SVGAGI. The CDR3 sequence is 14 residues long. The CDR3 DNA reads as TGTGCCAGCAGTTGGGGACAGGGCCCCTACGAGCAGTACTTC. Translated, it gives CASSWGQGPYEQYF.

The rearrangement uses TRBV19 and TRBJ2-7; D gene ambiguous. Trimming left V 1 base short and J 0 bases short, with 7 bases between. The CDR3 loop spans 14 amino acids. Germline CDR1 is LNHDA and CDR2 is SQIVND (reference sequence). The CDR3 loop is CASSIVGDSYEQYF. The CDR3 DNA follows: TGTGCCAGTAGTATAGTCGGAGACTCCTACGAGCAGTACTTC.

The gene calls are TRBV7-9 and TRBJ2-5; D is possibly TRBD1 (6 bases). V was clipped by 2 bases and J by 5 bases, with 9 bases between them. The CDR3 runs 13 residues. CDR1 is SEHNR, CDR2 FQNEAQ, per germline (reference sequence). The CDR3 protein is CASSLMQGETQYF. As DNA, the CDR3 is TGTGCCAGCAGCTTAATGCAGGGGGAGACCCAGTACTTC.

This clone was seen only a few times. The chain employs TRBV5-1 and TRBJ2-7; 13 nucleotides match TRBD2. J was trimmed by 6 bases and V by 4 bases; bases with no gene match: 10. CDR1 is SGHRS and CDR2 is YFSETQ in the germline V gene. The CDR3 has 16 residues. DNA for the CDR3: TGCGCCAGCAGCCCGGGGACTAGCGGGGTTCCGGGCGAGCAGTACTTC. Its translation: CASSPGTSGVPGEQYF.

CDR3 protein: CASSPRQGYQPQHF. CDR3 DNA sequence: TGTGCCAGCAGTCCCAGACAGGGGTATCAGCCCCAGCATTTT. The V gene is TRBV27, the J gene TRBJ1-5; TRBD1 aligns across 8 bases. The CDR3 sequence is 14 residues long. CDR1 is MNHEY, CDR2 SMNVEV, per germline (reference sequence). Unmatched junction bases numbered 5, after V lost 5 bases and J lost 5 bases.

V is TRBV20-1 and J is TRBJ2-7; a weak D match, TRBD2 (5 bases). The CDR3 has 10 amino acids. The germline V gene encodes CDR1 DFQATT and CDR2 SNEGSKA (reference sequence). The germline V and J ends were trimmed by 2 bases and 7 bases, with 6 bases remaining between them. CDR3 nucleotides: TGCAGTGCTAGAAAGCGGGAGCAGTACTTC. Its protein is CSARKREQYF.

The V and J genes are TRBV4-3 and TRBJ2-2; a possible D gene is TRBD2 (6 bases). Germline CDR1 reads LGHNA; CDR2 reads YSLEER. The V end was cut by 1 base, the J end by 7 bases, with 10 bases between. The CDR3 length is 14 residues. CDR3 DNA sequence: TGCGCCAGCAGCCAAGTTGGAGGGAGCGGGGAGCTGTTTTTT. It translates to CASSQVGGSGELFF.

This chain joins TRBV5-1 and TRBJ2-1; unclear D gene. This CDR3 spans 13 amino acids. Germline lookup yields CDR1 SGHRS and CDR2 YFSETQ. Trimming pared 5 bases from V and 0 bases from J, leaving 6 bases between. Here the CDR3 reads CASRESSYNEQFF. The CDR3 nucleotides read TGCGCCAGCAGAGAGAGCTCCTACAATGAGCAGTTCTTC.

There are a few counts of this clone. The rearrangement joins TRBV4-2 to TRBJ2-1; TRBD2 matches at 9 bases. The CDR3 extends over 16 amino acids. J was trimmed by 2 bases and V by 1 base; bases with no gene match: 3. Germline assignment: CDR1 LGHNA and CDR2 YNFKEQ. CDR3 loop: CASSQASSGTYNEQFF. CDR3 DNA: TGTGCCAGCAGCCAAGCATCTAGCGGGACCTACAATGAGCAGTTCTTC.

The V gene is TRBV10-2, the J gene TRBJ1-5; D uncertain. Looked up from germline, CDR1 is WSHSY and CDR2 is SAAADI. CDR3 size: 13 residues. Between the trimmed V and J ends, which lost 8 bases and 1 base, there was a span of 9 bases. The DNA of the CDR3 is TGCGCCAGCGTGCCAGTAAGCAATCAGCCCCAGCATTTT. Amino acid sequence: CASVPVSNQPQHF.

The sample holds one count of this clone. The chain links TRBV5-1 to TRBJ2-2, with D tentatively TRBD1 (6 bases). The length of the CDR3 is 15 residues. Deletions cut 4 bases from V and 5 bases from J, with 15 bases between. Germline V gives CDR1 SGHRS, CDR2 YFSETQ. DNA for the CDR3: TGCGCCAGCAGCACCGAGGGGGTAGTTACCGGGGAGCTGTTTTTT. This sequence encodes CASSTEGVVTGELFF.

The count of this clone is one. The chain links TRBV6-4 to TRBJ2-3; TRBD2 matches at 12 bases. Germline lookup yields CDR1 MRHNA and CDR2 SNTAGT. V shed 6 bases, J shed 4 bases, and the junction held 5 bases outside the gene matches. The CDR3 has 15 amino acids. The CDR3 here is CASSRTSGNSDTQYF. Written as DNA, the CDR3 is TGTGCCAGCAGCCGGACTAGCGGGAACTCAGATACGCAGTATTTT.

The chain recombines TRBV28 with TRBJ1-2; unclear D gene. The germline V gene has CDR1 MDHEN and CDR2 SYDVKM. This CDR3 spans 13 amino acids. V was shortened by 6 bases and J by 3 bases, with 11 bases between the two germline ends. CDR3 sequence: CASRIRRHYGYTF. As DNA, the CDR3 is TGTGCCAGCAGGATAAGGAGGCACTATGGCTACACCTTC.

CDR3 in DNA: TGTGCTAGTGGCCCCTGGCGACAGGGGGCACTCCACCCGGGCAATCAGCCCCAGCATTTT. Translating it yields CASGPWRQGALHPGNQPQHF. The rearrangement joins TRBV12-5 to TRBJ1-5, with 10 bases matching TRBD1. Germline-derived CDR1 and CDR2 are LGHNT and FRNRAP. V shed 6 bases, J shed 2 bases, and the junction held 19 bases outside the gene matches. This CDR3 contains 20 residues. The full variable domain, rest sourced from reference TRBV12-5 and TRBJ1-5, is DARVTQTPRHKVTEMGQEVTMRCQPILGHNTVFWYRQTMMQGLELLAYFRNRAPLDDSGMPKDRFSAEMPDATLATLKIQPSEPRDSAVYFCASGPWRQGALHPGNQPQHFGDGTRLSIL.

This rearrangement joins TRBV10-3 to TRBJ1-3, with D possibly being TRBD1 (6 bases). Germline V CDR1 and CDR2: ENHRY, SYGVKD. V lost 8 bases and J lost 8, with 10 bases in between. This CDR3 comprises 11 residues. CDR3 loop: CAIVEGDTIYF. CDR3 nucleotide sequence: TGTGCCATCGTTGAGGGGGACACCATATATTTT.

This clone was seen more than once but under ten times. V gene TRBV28 combines with J gene TRBJ2-7; a weak D match, TRBD2 (7 bases). CDR1 and CDR2 (germline): MDHEN, SYDVKM. The V end lost 5 bases, the J end lost 5 bases, and 16 bases lay between the germline ends. The CDR3 sequence is 14 residues long. CDR3 loop: CASSGGGSMNEQYF. In DNA form, the CDR3 reads TGTGCCAGCAGTGGGGGCGGGAGCATGAACGAGCAGTACTTC.

The V call is TRBV2, the J call TRBJ2-3; D possibly corresponds to TRBD2 (6 bases). Trimming left V 7 bases short and J 2 bases short, with 13 bases between. The V gene's germline CDR1 is SNHLY and CDR2 FYNNEI. The CDR3 has 14 residues. In nucleotides, the CDR3 is TGTGCCAGCACTACGGCGGGATCCACAGATACGCAGTATTTT. This translates into CASTTAGSTDTQYF.

The chain combines TRBV9 with TRBJ1-1; the D gene is possibly TRBD1 (5 bases). Trimming pared 3 bases from V and 5 bases from J, leaving 17 bases between. CDR1 is SGDLS and CDR2 is YYNGEE in the germline V gene. This CDR3 has 15 residues. CDR3 nucleotides: TGTGCCAGCAGCGCCGCCTGGACTCGGGGGACTGAAGCTTTCTTT. Amino acid sequence: CASSAAWTRGTEAFF.

Only a few counts were recorded for this clone. The chain has TRBV6-5 and TRBJ1-4; no clear D. The V gene's germline CDR1 is MNHEY and CDR2 SVGAGI. The CDR3 is 11 residues long. V gave up 6 bases and J gave up 5 bases, with 4 bases separating them. The CDR3: CASSGNEKLFF. In DNA form, the CDR3 reads TGTGCCAGCAGCGGGAATGAAAAACTGTTTTTT.

The V and J genes are TRBV25-1 and TRBJ2-3; TRBD2 is a possible D gene (5 bases). This CDR3 spans 16 amino acids. CDR1 is MGHDK, CDR2 SYGVNS, per germline. V lost 1 base to trimming and J lost 1 base, with 12 bases between them. The CDR3 spells CASSESQRGRTDTQYF. In nucleotides, the CDR3 is TGTGCCAGCAGTGAATCGCAGCGCGGGCGCACAGATACGCAGTATTTT. The full variable domain, completed using reference TRBV25-1 and TRBJ2-3, is EADIYQTPRYLVIGTGKKITLECSQTMGHDKMYWYQQDPGMELHLIHYSYGVNSTEKGDLSSESTVSRIRTEHFPLTLESARPSHTSQYLCASSESQRGRTDTQYFGPGTRLTVL.